Presented here are 4 T cell receptor beta chains from one specimen sequenced in a study of control samples from healthy donors and cancer patients. The table came from immunoSEQ multiplex PCR; TCRdb's copy has only in-frame clones and leaves some out. Counted here are roughly 80,000 clones, over 80% occurring once; the ten biggest clones make up 5.8%. The sample taken for sequencing was blood. The receptors come from a woman aged 55-69 years in good health.

This chain connects TRBV4-1 to TRBJ2-3; 7 nucleotides line up with TRBD1. The CDR3 is made up of 14 amino acids. V dropped 4 bases and J dropped 5; count of bases not matched to a gene: 6. The germline CDR1 and CDR2 sequences are MGHRA and YSYEKL. CDR3 bases: TGCGCCAGCAGCCCTGACAGGGATCTAGATACGCAGTATTTT. This encodes CASSPDRDLDTQYF.

The rearrangement joins TRBV6-5 to TRBJ2-2; no clear D gene. Germline V CDR1 and CDR2: MNHEY, SVGAGI. The CDR3 consists of 13 residues. Trimming shortened V by 8 bases and J by 2 bases, and 9 bases separated the two germline ends. CDR3 residues: CASLELNTGELFF. The CDR3 DNA is TGTGCCAGCCTTGAGTTAAACACCGGGGAGCTGTTTTTT.

The gene calls are TRBV4-2 and TRBJ2-6; D unclear. Looked up from germline, CDR1 is LGHNA and CDR2 is YNFKEQ. The CDR3 runs to 17 residues. V shed 0 bases and J shed 1 base, with 10 bases lying between them. The CDR3 protein is CASSQERRESGANVLTF. The DNA for the CDR3 is TGTGCCAGCAGCCAAGAAAGGAGAGAGTCTGGGGCCAACGTCCTGACTTTC.

The DNA for the CDR3 is TGCGCCAGCAGCCTAGAATTTGGAGAAGCTTTCTTT. Amino acid sequence: CASSLEFGEAFF. V usage is TRBV5-1 and J usage is TRBJ1-1; no clear D. The CDR3 is 12 amino acids. V gave up 4 bases and J gave up 8 bases, with 12 bases separating them. CDR1 SGHRS and CDR2 YFSETQ come from the germline V gene.